These T cell receptor beta chains were read from a single sample in a study of T cell repertoires in cytomegalovirus infection. One entry per CDR3 protein, called by TCRdb with MiXCR from the reads. The profile shows some 180,000 distinct CDR3 sequences, about 15% of them singletons. The source material was CD8+ T cells from PBMCs. These receptors all come from a human donor in good health (CMV status not recorded). Some clones in this sample may be carry-over from other donors' samples. The conserved cysteine and the conserved F or W are not part of the CDR3 here.

ASSAQGYNSPLH | TRBV12-3/TRBV12-4 | 12 | TRBJ1-6
ASSGTGTGLANYGYT | TRBV7-9 | 15 | TRBJ1-2
ASSEGWDRSHEQY | TRBV25-1 | 13 | TRBJ2-7
ASSFGTGDPHEQF | TRBV5-6 | 13 | TRBJ2-1
ASSHAAGAIAF | TRBV7-8 | 11 | TRBJ1-1
ASSQDYRNEQF | TRBV4-1 | 11 | TRBJ2-1
ASSLSGTSGNNEQF | TRBV11-2 | 14 | TRBJ2-1
ASSYSPSGTVDNSPLH | TRBV6-6 | 16 | TRBJ1-6
ASSTGTSGYYEQY | TRBV7-2 | 13 | TRBJ2-7
ASSLEGDRTGEQY | TRBV5-1 | 13 | TRBJ2-7
ASSRGGYTEAF | TRBV25-1 | 11 | TRBJ1-1
ASSSPRRVNEQF | TRBV12-3/TRBV12-4 | 12 | TRBJ2-1
ASSKSGGTDTQY | TRBV4-1 | 12 | TRBJ2-3
ASSTGDRVNTEAF | TRBV19 | 13 | TRBJ1-1
SVEVSRGDYGYT | TRBV29-1 | 12 | TRBJ1-2
ASSLAGRVTDTQY | TRBV7-2 | 13 | TRBJ2-3
ASSLGQAEQY | TRBV7-6 | 10 | TRBJ2-7
ASSSSESSYNEQF | TRBV6-1 | 13 | TRBJ2-1
ASSLAGLNQPQH | TRBV7-2 | 12 | TRBJ1-5
ASSTPDRGNTEAF | TRBV5-1 | 13 | TRBJ1-1
ASAPEGVNTEAF | TRBV12-5 | 12 | TRBJ1-1
SARWAGSSGNTIY | TRBV20-1 | 13 | TRBJ1-3
ASSPPETEQYNSPLH | TRBV7-2 | 15 | TRBJ1-6
ASSYGHTATNEKLF | TRBV7-8 | 14 | TRBJ1-4
ASSFAYNQPQH | TRBV28 | 11 | TRBJ1-5
ASRRTEGRTEAF | TRBV7-9 | 12 | TRBJ1-1
ASSLLSMNTEAF | TRBV7-6 | 12 | TRBJ1-1
ASSQDLSQENYEQY | TRBV14 | 14 | TRBJ2-7
ASSPRGDEQF | TRBV28 | 10 | TRBJ2-1
ASEGTLSTYEQY | TRBV28 | 12 | TRBJ2-7
ASSEVRATRLNSNQPQH | TRBV2 | 17 | TRBJ1-5
ASRHTSGGYPGTDTQY | TRBV28 | 16 | TRBJ2-3
ASSFPTNNEQF | TRBV5-6 | 11 | TRBJ2-1
ASSRPTGGSDTQY | TRBV13 | 13 | TRBJ2-3
ASSQDDLGANVLT | TRBV4-1 | 13 | TRBJ2-6
ASSQGTGDRAYEQY | TRBV7-2 | 14 | TRBJ2-7
ASSQDGPGGYT | TRBV4-1 | 11 | TRBJ1-2
ASSLVDRGNTEAF | TRBV7-9 | 13 | TRBJ1-1
ASSFIWDSSGNTIY | TRBV7-6 | 14 | TRBJ1-3
ASSLIPSGNTIY | TRBV28 | 12 | TRBJ1-3